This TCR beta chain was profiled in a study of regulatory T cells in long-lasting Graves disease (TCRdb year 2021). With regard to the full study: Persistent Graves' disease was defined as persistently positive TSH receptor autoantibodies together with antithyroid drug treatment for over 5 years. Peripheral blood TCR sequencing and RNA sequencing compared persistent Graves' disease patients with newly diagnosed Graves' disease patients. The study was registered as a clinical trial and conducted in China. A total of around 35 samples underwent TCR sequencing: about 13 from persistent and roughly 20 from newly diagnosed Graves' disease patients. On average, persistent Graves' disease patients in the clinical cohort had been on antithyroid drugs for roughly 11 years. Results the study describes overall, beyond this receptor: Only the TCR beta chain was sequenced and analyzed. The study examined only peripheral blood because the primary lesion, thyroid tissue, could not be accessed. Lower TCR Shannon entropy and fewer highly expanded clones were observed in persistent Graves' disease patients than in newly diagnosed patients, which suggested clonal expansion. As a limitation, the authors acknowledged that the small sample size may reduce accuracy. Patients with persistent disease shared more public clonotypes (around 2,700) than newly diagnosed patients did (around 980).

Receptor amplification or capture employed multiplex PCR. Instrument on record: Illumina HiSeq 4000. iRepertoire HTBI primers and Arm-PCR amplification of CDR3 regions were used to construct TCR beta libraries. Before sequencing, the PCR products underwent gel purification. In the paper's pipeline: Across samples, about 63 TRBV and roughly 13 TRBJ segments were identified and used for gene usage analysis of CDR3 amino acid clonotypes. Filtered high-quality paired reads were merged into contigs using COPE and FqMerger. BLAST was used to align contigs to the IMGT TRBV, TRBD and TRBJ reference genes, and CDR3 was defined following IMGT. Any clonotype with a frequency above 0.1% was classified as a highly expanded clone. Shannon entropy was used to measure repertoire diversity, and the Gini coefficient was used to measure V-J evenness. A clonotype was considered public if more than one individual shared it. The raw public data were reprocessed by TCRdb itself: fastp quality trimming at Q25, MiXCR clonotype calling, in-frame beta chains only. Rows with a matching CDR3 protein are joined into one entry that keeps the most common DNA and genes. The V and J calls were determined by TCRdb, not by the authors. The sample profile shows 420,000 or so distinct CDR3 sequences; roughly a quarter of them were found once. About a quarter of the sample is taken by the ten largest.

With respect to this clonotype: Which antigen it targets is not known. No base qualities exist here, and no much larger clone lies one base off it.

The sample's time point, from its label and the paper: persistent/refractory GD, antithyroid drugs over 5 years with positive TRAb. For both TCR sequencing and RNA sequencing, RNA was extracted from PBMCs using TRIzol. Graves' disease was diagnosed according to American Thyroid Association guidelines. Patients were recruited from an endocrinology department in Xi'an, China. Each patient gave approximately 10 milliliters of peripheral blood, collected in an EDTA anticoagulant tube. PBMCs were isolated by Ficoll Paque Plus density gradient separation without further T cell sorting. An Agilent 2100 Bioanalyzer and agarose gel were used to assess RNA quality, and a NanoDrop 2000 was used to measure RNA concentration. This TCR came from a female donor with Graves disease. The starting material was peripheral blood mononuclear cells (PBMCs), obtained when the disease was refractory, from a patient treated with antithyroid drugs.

The CDR3 in this case is CASNQLAGAGTDTQYF. In nucleotides, the sequence is TGTGCCAGCAATCAACTAGCGGGAGCGGGCACAGATACGCAGTATTTT. The rearrangement combines TRBV2 with TRBJ2-3; 11 bases in the junction line up with TRBD2. Germline trimming amounts to 7 bases on V and 1 base on J, with 7 as the count of junction bases outside the gene matches. The germline V gene supplies CDR1 SNHLY and CDR2 FYNNEI. From its cysteine to its phenylalanine, the CDR3 spans 16 amino acids. Left in the record is the CDR3 DNA by itself, 48 bases read in frame from the first base. Extended through the reference TRBV2 and TRBJ2-3 proteins, this CDR3 yields the full variable domain: EPEVTQTPSHQVTQMGQEVILRCVPISNHLYFYWYRQILGQKVEFLVSFYNNEISEKSEIFDDQFSVERPDGSNFTLKIRSTKLEDSAMYFCASNQLAGAGTDTQYFGPGTRLTVL.